The entry below gives a single T cell receptor beta chain sequence along with its context. This entry comes from a study of blood T cell repertoires in COVID-19. Libraries were prepared by immunoSEQ multiplex PCR; TCRdb keeps only in-frame clonotypes and omits some of them. The sample has 24,000 or so clones, 85% to 90% seen once. With V trimmed by 7 bases and J by 4 bases, 7 bases remained unmatched. Germline-derived CDR1 and CDR2 are MDHEN and SYDVKM. The CDR3 covers 14 residues. This clonotype was sampled from a human donor with active COVID-19. The donor label of this sample is uncertain. The sequenced sample consisted of peripheral blood. The chain combines TRBV28 with TRBJ1-1, with TRBD1 matching 9 bases. In DNA form, the CDR3 reads TGTGCCAGCACCTGGGACAGGGTGAGCACTGAAGCTTTCTTT. It is translated as CASTWDRVSTEAFF.